This T cell receptor beta chain was profiled in a study of tumor-infiltrating lymphocytes in primary liver carcinoma. Study information: Tissue type made little difference to sample yields of roughly 3.65 to 8 million productive TCRbeta reads. Study outcomes and limitations: Tumor specimens were characterized by a significantly higher top-250-clone fraction than blood (p = 0.039). Detection in all five tumor regions applied to only about 7-25% of top clones. Reduced overlap was seen in tumor-adjacent and tumor-blood pairs versus tumor region pairs.

Co-extraction of both nucleic acids (RNA and DNA) used roughly 20-34 mg of unsorted bulk tissue. CDR3 length equals 13 residues. Per germline, CDR1 SGHRS and CDR2 YFSETQ. The J segment lost 7 bases and the V segment lost 5 bases, leaving 9 bases of the junction unmatched. Making TCR beta cDNA involved around 500 ng total RNA and a constant-region primer. Libraries covering TCR beta were generated through three nested multiplex PCR rounds (using a slightly modified ARM-PCR). The two initial PCR rounds, around 10 cycles each, used TRBV1-TRBV30 forward and C-beta reverse primers. TCRdb called the multiplex PCR reads again in MiXCR, with one record for every CDR3 protein. Among fewer than 75,000 distinct CDR3 sequences listed, 60% to 85% were seen once. Worth noting for this clonotype: The antigen is not known.

This TCR was recovered from a man aged 35 to 55 with primary liver carcinoma and hepatitis B virus infection. The rearrangement links TRBV5-1 to TRBJ2-7; 7 positions agree with TRBD2. Material for sequencing was liver tumor tissue from sampling region 2. Subset of the sample: tumor region T2, inferior pole. CDR3 region: CASRAGSSCEQYF. The DNA of the CDR3 is TGCGCCAGCAGAGCGGGGAGCTCCTGTGAGCAGTACTTC.